The rows below give T cell receptor beta chains drawn from one sample of a study of T cell changes during pregnancy in multiple sclerosis. Some clones are missing from TCRdb's copy, which holds only in-frame ones; the method was immunoSEQ multiplex PCR. Of 45,000 or so clones in the sample, approximately 91% were seen once. Sequenced material: PBMCs (not recorded whether the cells were cultured). The source of these receptors is a female donor with multiple sclerosis, enrolled in a pregnancy study. CDR3s include the opening cysteine and the closing phenylalanine or tryptophan. D genes are given only for firm matches. Part of the rows lack a size; the others show once, few, many or a class for expanded clones.

d_gene: TRBD1; j_gene: TRBJ2-5; v_gene: TRBV10-1; abundance: .; CDR3aa: CASSESNGDRAKETQYF; CDR3nt: TGCGCCAGCAGTGAGTCTAACGGGGACAGGGCAAAAGAGACCCAGTACTTC
d_gene: .; j_gene: TRBJ1-4; v_gene: TRBV19; abundance: .; CDR3aa: CASSRRSLGTNEKLFF; CDR3nt: TGTGCCAGTAGTAGGAGATCCCTGGGGACTAATGAAAAACTGTTTTTT
d_gene: .; j_gene: TRBJ2-1; v_gene: TRBV28; abundance: few; CDR3aa: CASSPGGGTNEQFF; CDR3nt: TGTGCCAGCTCCCCGGGCGGTGGAACCAATGAGCAGTTCTTC
d_gene: .; j_gene: TRBJ2-2; v_gene: TRBV21-1; abundance: .; CDR3aa: CASSKASRAPQGNWGELFF; CDR3nt: TGTGCCAGCAGCAAAGCGTCGAGAGCTCCCCAGGGGAACTGGGGGGAGCTGTTTTTT
d_gene: .; j_gene: TRBJ2-2; v_gene: TRBV18; abundance: few; CDR3aa: CASSPGGRNTGELFF; CDR3nt: TGTGCCAGCTCCCCAGGAGGGAGAAACACCGGGGAGCTGTTTTTT
d_gene: TRBD1; j_gene: TRBJ1-1; v_gene: TRBV5-1; abundance: .; CDR3aa: CASSLDRGNTEAFF; CDR3nt: TGCGCCAGCAGCTTGGACAGGGGAAACACTGAAGCTTTCTTT
d_gene: .; j_gene: TRBJ2-3; v_gene: TRBV7-9; abundance: .; CDR3aa: CASSPQARTSTDTQYF; CDR3nt: TGTGCCAGCAGCCCGCAGGCGAGGACTAGCACAGATACGCAGTATTTT
d_gene: .; j_gene: TRBJ1-2; v_gene: TRBV28; abundance: .; CDR3aa: CASSSRTTLYGYTF; CDR3nt: TGTGCCAGCAGTTCCAGGACAACGCTCTATGGCTACACCTTC
d_gene: .; j_gene: TRBJ2-7; v_gene: TRBV29-1; abundance: .; CDR3aa: CSVANTNYEQYF; CDR3nt: TGCAGCGTCGCGAACACTAACTACGAGCAGTACTTC
d_gene: .; j_gene: TRBJ2-1; v_gene: TRBV5-1; abundance: .; CDR3aa: CASSTFNNRNEQFF; CDR3nt: TGCGCCAGCAGCACTTTTAACAATCGCAATGAGCAGTTCTTC
d_gene: .; j_gene: TRBJ2-7; v_gene: TRBV27; abundance: .; CDR3aa: CASSLSGGSYEQYF; CDR3nt: TGTGCCAGCAGTTTATCCGGGGGCTCCTACGAGCAGTACTTC